Shown below are 14 T cell receptor beta chains from a single sample sequenced in a study of human T cells and chemical hapten exposure. Stated time point: patch test 1, 2 weeks after DPC sensitization. Regarding treatment: therapeutic diphenylcyclopropenone sensitization with weekly scalp DPC. TCRdb passed the RACE reads through MiXCR, listing each CDR3 protein once. The profile shows tens of thousands of distinct CDR3 sequences, approximately 11% of them singletons. The specimen was whole blood, collected in connection with sensitization to the hapten diphenylcyclopropenone (DPC). These TCRs come from a woman in her forties or fifties with alopecia areata. Some clones in this sample may be carry-over from other donors' samples.

The V and J genes are TRBV28 and TRBJ1-4, with 9 nucleotides matching TRBD1. This CDR3 has 15 residues. Germline V gives CDR1 MDHEN, CDR2 SYDVKM. After removal of 6 bases from V and 4 bases from J, the junction contained 6 bases not matched to a gene. CDR3 loop: CASRPQGASNEKLFF. DNA of the CDR3: TGTGCCAGCAGGCCACAGGGGGCTAGTAATGAAAAACTGTTTTTT.

J is TRBJ1-1 and V is TRBV28; D gene unclear. The CDR3 spans 12 residues. Germline CDR1 MDHEN, CDR2 SYDVKM. V lost 4 bases to trimming and J lost 7 bases, with 10 bases between them. CDR3 residues: CASSSQPIEAFF. In DNA, the CDR3 is TGTGCCAGCAGTTCGCAGCCCATTGAAGCTTTCTTT.

The table lists this clonotype with many counts. J is TRBJ1-3 and V is TRBV2, with unresolved D. Germline V gives CDR1 SNHLY, CDR2 FYNNEI. The CDR3 spans 15 residues. Trimming took off 4 bases at V and 2 bases at J, with 12 bases between the two ends. The CDR3 spells CASSVGASPGNTIYF. The CDR3 DNA reads TGTGCCAGCAGTGTAGGAGCCAGCCCTGGAAACACCATATATTTT.

This clonotype came up many times. The genes are TRBV3-1 and TRBJ2-7; D could derive from TRBD1 or TRBD2 (5 bases each). The germline V gene encodes CDR1 LGHDT and CDR2 YNNKEL (reference sequence). The V gene lost 2 bases and the J gene lost 6 bases, with 20 bases spanning the gap. This CDR3 is built from 16 residues. Written as DNA, the CDR3 is TGTGCCAGCAGCCAACACCCCCCCGGGGCCGGGATCGAGCAGTACTTC. Encoded protein: CASSQHPPGAGIEQYF.

This clonotype occurred many times. The chain is built from TRBV20-1 and TRBJ2-4; possibly TRBD2 for D (7 bases). V lost 4 bases to trimming and J lost 4 bases, with 14 bases between them. The CDR3 spans 14 residues. Germline loops: CDR1 DFQATT, CDR2 SNEGSKA (reference sequence). In DNA, the CDR3 is TGCAGTGCTAACCCGAGGGGGGGTAAAAACATTCAGTACTTC. Residues: CSANPRGGKNIQYF.

There are a few counts of this clonotype. J is TRBJ2-7 and V is TRBV29-1; D is unresolved. This CDR3 has 12 amino acids. V was pared by 8 bases and J by 3 bases, with 14 bases between. The V gene's germline CDR1 is SQVTM and CDR2 ANQGSEA. CDR3 coding DNA: TGCAGCCAAACACCCTTGATCTACGAGCAGTACTTC. Its translation is CSQTPLIYEQYF.

The chain has TRBV7-3 and TRBJ2-1; 8 bases fit TRBD2. This CDR3 is 17 amino acids long. The V segment lost 2 bases and the J segment 4 bases; nucleotides outside the gene matches: 10. Germline V gene lookup returns CDR1 SGHTA and CDR2 FQGTGA. The CDR3: CASSLGPSSGNYNEQFF. The CDR3 coding sequence is TGTGCCAGCAGCTTAGGTCCGAGTAGCGGGAATTACAATGAGCAGTTCTTC.

This clonotype was seen ten or more times. The chain carries TRBV18 and TRBJ1-4; D is unclear. CDR3 size: 15 residues. Between the trimmed V and J ends, which lost 2 bases and 8 bases, there was a span of 15 bases. Germline V lookup: CDR1 KGHSH, CDR2 LQKENI. CDR3 loop: CASSPTDGAREKLFF. Here the CDR3 DNA reads TGTGCCAGCTCACCAACGGATGGTGCAAGGGAAAAACTGTTTTTT.

This clonotype was observed many times. The V and J genes are TRBV5-1 and TRBJ1-2; no firm D call. The CDR3 has 14 residues. V lost 4 bases and J 10 bases, leaving 20 bases between the germline ends. Germline CDR1 reads SGHRS; CDR2 reads YFSETQ. CDR3 loop: CASSTDSAATSYTF. As DNA, the CDR3 is TGCGCCAGCAGCACGGACTCGGCAGCTACTTCCTACACCTTC.

The rearrangement joins TRBV10-3 to TRBJ2-3; no firm D call. Germline V gene sequence: CDR1 ENHRY, CDR2 SYGVKD. This CDR3 is built from 12 residues. V lost 0 bases and J lost 3, with 1 base in between. This CDR3 reads CAISESTDTQYF. CDR3 DNA: TGTGCCATCAGTGAGTCGACAGATACGCAGTATTTT.

This clonotype was seen at least ten times. The chain couples TRBV4-3 to TRBJ2-2, with D perhaps matching TRBD2 (6 bases). The V end lost 0 bases, the J end lost 2 bases, and 16 bases lay between the germline ends. There are 18 residues in the CDR3. Germline loops: CDR1 LGHNA, CDR2 YSLEER. The CDR3 reads CASSQDTPTSYNTGELFF. CDR3 DNA sequence: TGCGCCAGCAGCCAAGATACCCCGACTAGTTATAACACCGGGGAGCTGTTTTTT.

The chain uses TRBV28 and TRBJ2-3; 9 bases are a match to TRBD2. Germline V gene sequence: CDR1 MDHEN, CDR2 SYDVKM. The CDR3 totals 15 residues. Trimming took 7 bases from V and 6 from J; bases not matched to a gene: 11. The CDR3 DNA is TGTGCCAGCACATTAGCGGGAGCGGTCGTGGATACGCAGTATTTT. Amino acid sequence: CASTLAGAVVDTQYF.

At least ten counts were recorded for this clonotype. The J gene is TRBJ2-5, the V gene TRBV29-1, with 7 bases matching TRBD2. Trimming cost V 6 bases and J 5 bases; bases outside gene matches: 3. In germline, CDR1 is SQVTM, CDR2 ANQGSEA. This CDR3 has 11 residues. The CDR3 coding sequence is TGCAGCGTATTGGGGGGGGAGACCCAGTACTTC. This encodes CSVLGGETQYF. The full variable domain, completed using reference TRBV29-1 and TRBJ2-5, is SAVISQKPSRDICQRGTSLTIQCQVDSQVTMMFWYRQQPGQSLTLIATANQGSEATYESGFVIDKFPISRPNLTFSTLTVSNMSPEDSSIYLCSVLGGETQYFGPGTRLLVL.

This clonotype has a handful of counts. The chain combines TRBV20-1 with TRBJ2-3; 9 positions match TRBD2. Germline CDR1 is DFQATT and CDR2 is SNEGSKA (reference sequence). V gave up 3 bases and J gave up 2 bases; unmatched junction bases: 9. This CDR3 contains 16 residues. CDR3 DNA: TGCAGTGCTAGCCCGACGACTAGCGGATACACAGATACGCAGTATTTT. This gives the protein CSASPTTSGYTDTQYF.